The clone carrying this TCR beta chain was counted a few times. These data originate in a study of T-cell reconstitution after alpha-beta-depleted transplantation in children. The TCRbeta library was prepared with unique molecular identifiers. Via MiXCR, TCRdb re-called the PCR reads, giving one row per CDR3 protein. The sample records around 500,000 distinct CDR3 sequences, 9.5% to 15% being singletons. V was clipped by 8 bases and J by 4 bases; unmatched bases: 7. CDR1 is MNHEY and CDR2 is SMNVEV in the germline V gene (reference sequence). The CDR3 extends over 13 amino acids. This sample comprised PBMCs from the stem cell graft donor, obtained from the stem cell graft. The chain joins TRBV27 to TRBJ2-5; 7 positions agree with TRBD2. The receptor was derived from a human donor who donated a stem cell graft to a child with combined immunodeficiency. The CDR3 DNA sequence: TGTGCCAGCGGACTAGGGTGGGCAGAGACCCAGTACTTC. It yields the protein CASGLGWAETQYF.